The present T cell receptor (beta chain) was sequenced within a study of T cell responses to AZD1222 COVID-19 vaccine. Study-level findings and limits: Baseline serology detected seropositivity in only six or seven AZD1222 recipients. Spike was spanned by vaccine-associated CD4 TCRs, which were dominant at 160-218 and 743-854. Donors, mostly white British, included more females; clonal diversity was possibly underestimated.

Sequencing used immunoSEQ multiplex PCR; TCRdb keeps in-frame clones, though not all of them. This table has fewer than 200,000 clones, just under 90% appearing once. Details on this clone: Its antigen is unidentified.

The V gene's germline CDR1 is SGHRS and CDR2 YFSETQ. The V end lost 4 bases, the J end lost 2 bases, and 14 bases lay between the germline ends. The CDR3 has 15 residues. The rearrangement joins TRBV5-1 to TRBJ2-3; D is unresolved. This TCR was sampled from an adult in good health. Sequencing was performed on peripheral blood, taken on day 0 of AZD1222 vaccination. The CDR3 DNA reads as TGCGCCAGCAGCGTTGTCCGACCGAACACAGATACGCAGTATTTT. Protein sequence: CASSVVRPNTDTQYF.